The rows below give T cell receptor beta chains drawn from one sample of a study of blood T cell repertoires in COVID-19. The protocol was immunoSEQ multiplex PCR, while the TCRdb copy is restricted to in-frame clones and leaves out a portion. The table has about 150,000 clones, over 60% seen once. The specimen sequenced was peripheral blood. These receptors were taken from an older man with acute or convalescent COVID-19. Both conserved end residues are part of each CDR3. Size is stated for part of the rows, as once, few or many counts, or as a class when the clone is expanded.

>few|15|TRBJ2-3|TRBV5-4
CASSFRTGETDTQYF
>-|17|TRBJ1-5|TRBV6-1
CASSDPGTGIRNQPQHF
>-|19|TRBJ2-6|TRBV27
CASSPSVRGQSSGANVLTF
>-|11|TRBJ2-4|TRBV5-4
CASSPENIQYF
>-|14|TRBJ2-3|TRBV18
CASSPLPRGDTQYF
>-|15|TRBJ1-5|TRBV27
CASSPGQGGNQPQHF
>-|15|TRBJ1-2|TRBV19
CASSREISGSYGYTF
>-|13|TRBJ2-1|TRBV30
CAWSVGGVGEQFF
>-|14|TRBJ2-7|TRBV7-8
CASSWGTGPYEQYF
>-|13|TRBJ1-1|TRBV10-1
CASSDQGGTEAFF
>-|16|TRBJ2-5|TRBV5-1
CASTSTGGLGKETQYF
>-|17|TRBJ1-3|TRBV11-3
CASSVGDGRNSGNTIYF
>-|11|TRBJ1-1|TRBV29-1
CSVSQNTEAFF
>-|13|TRBJ2-7|TRBV7-2
CASSSRRGYEQYF
>-|14|TRBJ2-5|TRBV7-9
CASSGNEFRETQYF
>-|15|TRBJ1-2|TRBV10-3
CAISVQGVISYGYTF
>-|18|TRBJ2-2|TRBV18
CASSLAGQGAPNTGELFF
>few|16|TRBJ2-5|TRBV24-1
CATSGLGAGGRETQYF
>-|15|TRBJ2-1|TRBV6-5
CASQNSGGSYNEQFF
>-|16|TRBJ2-2|TRBV18
CASSPQTGGNTGELFF
>once|14|TRBJ2-5|TRBV7-2
CASSTPGQRETQYF
>-|16|TRBJ2-2|TRBV24-1
CATSVSGGANTGELFF
>-|17|TRBJ1-3|TRBV6-2/TRBV6-3
CASSHSETGVSGNTIYF
>once|16|TRBJ1-1|TRBV7-8
CASSLLTGAKNTEAFF
>once|14|TRBJ2-3|TRBV28
CASSLEGGTDTQYF
>-|13|TRBJ2-1|TRBV7-2
CASTPSVAGVQFF
>few|13|TRBJ2-3|TRBV30
CAWSVRSTDTQYF
>-|15|TRBJ1-2|TRBV7-2
CASSFGQGAFYGYTF
>-|16|TRBJ1-2|TRBV19
CASSRDRGPGGYGYTF
>-|16|TRBJ1-5|TRBV7-9
CASSLGSGGNNQPQHF
>-|14|TRBJ2-1|TRBV6-2/TRBV6-3
CASSQLAEGDEQFF
>-|14|TRBJ1-1|TRBV3-1/TRBV3-2
CASSLSGKATEAFF
>-|13|TRBJ2-5|TRBV19
CASSISGEETQYF
>once|17|TRBJ2-6|TRBV19
CASSKGLMISGANVLTF
>-|15|TRBJ2-1|TRBV7-9
CASSSSGGGADEQFF
>once|13|TRBJ1-5|TRBV28
CASSREGEQPQHF
>-|15|TRBJ2-7|TRBV5-6
CASRSDRKNSYEQYF
>few|11|TRBJ1-1|TRBV12-5
CASALNTEAFF
>few|15|TRBJ1-5|TRBV18
CASSPRTGGGQPQHF
>-|13|TRBJ2-1|TRBV10-2
CASRGGVADEQFF
>-|16|TRBJ1-1|TRBV21-1
CASTSEGGAWDTEAFF
>-|15|TRBJ2-5|TRBV3-1/TRBV3-2
CASSQFTSGQETQYF
>once|15|TRBJ1-6|TRBV19
CASSTQSLETRPLHF
>-|14|TRBJ2-5|TRBV11-2
CASASRTGGETQYF
>-|15|TRBJ1-2|TRBV7-9
CASSLTGGVSYGYTF